Each of the 23 T cell receptor beta chains below was sequenced from the same sample in a study of Graves' ophthalmopathy and Graves' hyperthyroidism. RNA served as the template for amplifying TCR beta CDR3 regions. Scientists carried out first-round RT-PCR using HTBI primers and then a second-round multiplex PCR. TCRdb fed the multiplex PCR reads into MiXCR, producing one record per CDR3 protein. Of 740,000 or so distinct CDR3 sequences in the sample, roughly 40% were seen once. Source material: peripheral blood. These receptors all stem from an adult man with Graves' ophthalmopathy.

The table lists this clonotype with a few counts. The chain uses TRBV5-1 and TRBJ1-1, with 7 bases that match TRBD1. Germline values: CDR1 SGHRS, CDR2 YFSETQ. Trimming took 2 bases from V and 1 from J; bases not matched to a gene: 2. The CDR3 has 14 amino acids. The CDR3 bases are TGCGCCAGCAGCTTACAGGGGCAGAACACTGAAGCTTTCTTT. Translating it yields CASSLQGQNTEAFF.

This clonotype was picked up many times. The chain is built from TRBV20-1 and TRBJ1-5; D gene uncertain. Looked up from germline, CDR1 is DFQATT and CDR2 is SNEGSKA (reference sequence). The CDR3 loop spans 12 amino acids. The V end was cut by 3 bases, the J end by 7 bases, with 10 bases between. The CDR3 loop is CSARGMGQPQHF. CDR3 in DNA: TGCAGTGCTAGGGGGATGGGACAGCCCCAGCATTTT.

The chain uses TRBV25-1 and TRBJ1-6; D unresolved. Germline V CDR1 and CDR2: MGHDK, SYGVNS. Trimming stripped 5 bases from V and 9 bases from J, with 20 bases between. The CDR3 contains 16 residues. The CDR3 reads CASSYSTRGGSSPLHF. CDR3 sequence (DNA): TGTGCCAGCAGTTACTCGACCCGCGGCGGGAGTTCACCCCTCCACTTT.

In regard to this clonotype: The junction departs from germline at one end; a sequencing error may be responsible. V and J are TRBV10-3 and TRBJ1-2; tentatively, D is TRBD1 (5 bases). The CDR3 loop spans 14 amino acids. Germline values: CDR1 ENHRY, CDR2 SYGVKD. The CDR3 DNA reads as TGTGCCAGCAGTCGCCGACAGCTTCACTATGGCTACACCTTC. This translates into CASSRRQLHYGYTF.

The rearrangement joins TRBV11-1 to TRBJ2-7, with a tentative D call TRBD2 (6 bases). V was cut by 6 bases and J by 2 bases, with 17 bases left in between. CDR1 SGHAT and CDR2 FQDESV come from the germline V gene (reference sequence). The CDR3 has 15 residues. CDR3 residues: CASSYLRSGAYEQYF. The DNA of the CDR3 is TGTGCCAGCAGTTACTTAAGATCGGGGGCCTACGAGCAGTACTTC. Full variable domain (missing parts from reference TRBV11-1 and TRBJ2-7): EAEVAQSPRYKITEKSQAVAFWCDPISGHATLYWYRQILGQGPELLVQFQDESVVDDSQLPKDRFSAERLKGVDSTLKIQPAELGDSAMYLCASSYLRSGAYEQYFGPGTRLTVT.

This clonotype has more than one count but fewer than ten. The rearrangement links TRBV6-5 to TRBJ2-5; TRBD1 might be the D (6 bases). There are 13 residues in the CDR3. V lost 5 bases to trimming and J lost 5 bases, with 12 bases between them. Germline loops: CDR1 MNHEY, CDR2 SVGAGI. Here the CDR3 reads CASSQTQGETQYF. Written as DNA, the CDR3 is TGTGCCAGCAGTCAGACCCAGGGGGAGACCCAGTACTTC.

The genes are TRBV11-2 and TRBJ2-3, with 9 bases identical to TRBD1. CDR1 is SGHAT, CDR2 FQNNGV, per germline. The CDR3 consists of 19 residues. After removal of 0 bases from V and 2 bases from J, the junction contained 12 bases not matched to a gene. CDR3 sequence: CASSLDPGQGRGDTDTQYF. DNA of the CDR3: TGTGCCAGCAGCTTAGACCCGGGACAGGGTCGGGGAGACACAGATACGCAGTATTTT.

The chain recombines TRBV14 with TRBJ1-6; D not resolved. V dropped 4 bases and J dropped 9 bases, with 16 bases sitting between them. The CDR3 runs to 15 residues. Germline CDR1 and CDR2: SGHDN and FVKESK. The CDR3 coding sequence is TGTGCCAGCAGCCTATCCCCGGGCGGTTCTTCACCCCTCCACTTT. Protein: CASSLSPGGSSPLHF.

This clonotype showed up just a few times. The chain couples TRBV5-1 to TRBJ2-2; 11 nucleotides align to TRBD2. V lost 2 bases to trimming and J lost 2 bases; unmatched junction nucleotides: 5. The germline V gene has CDR1 SGHRS and CDR2 YFSETQ. This CDR3 has 17 amino acids. In nucleotides, the CDR3 is TGCGCCAGCAGCTTACGTAGCGGGAGGGCCAACACCGGGGAGCTGTTTTTT. Its protein product is CASSLRSGRANTGELFF.

This clonotype was counted only a few times. J is TRBJ1-1 and V is TRBV10-2; tentative D call: TRBD1 (5 bases). The V end lost 0 bases, the J end lost 0 bases, and 11 bases lay between the germline ends. CDR3 size: 16 residues. In germline, CDR1 is WSHSY, CDR2 SAAADI. CDR3 sequence: CASSESGGTMNTEAFF. In DNA, the CDR3 is TGCGCCAGCAGTGAGTCTGGGGGGACTATGAACACTGAAGCTTTCTTT.

This clonotype was detected ten times or more. The rearrangement links TRBV12-3 or TRBV12-4 to TRBJ1-6; TRBD1 matches at 9 bases. The CDR3 extends over 15 amino acids. Germline trimming cut 3 bases from V and 8 bases from J; bases unmatched to any gene: 5. DNA for the CDR3: TGTGCCAGCAGTTTCGGGACAGGGTGGGATTCACCCCTCCACTTT. Its translation: CASSFGTGWDSPLHF.

For the CDR3, the DNA is TGTGCCAGCAGCTCACAGGGCATGTCGAACACTGAAGCTTTCTTT. Translated, it gives CASSSQGMSNTEAFF. The chain is built from TRBV7-6 and TRBJ1-1; maybe TRBD1 (6 bases). The CDR3 loop spans 15 amino acids. V was trimmed by 4 bases and J by 1 base, leaving 13 bases between them. Germline V CDR1 and CDR2: SGHVS, FNYEAQ.

Remarks on this clonotype: The junction departs from germline at one end; a sequencing error may be responsible. The chain links TRBV5-1 to TRBJ2-6, with D perhaps TRBD1 (8 bases). This CDR3 is 15 amino acids long. The germline CDR1 and CDR2 sequences are SGHRS and YFSETQ. CDR3 region: CASSSQGAGAYVLTF. CDR3 nucleotides: TGCGCCAGCAGCTCCCAGGGGGCGGGGGCCTACGTCCTGACTTTC.

The chain couples TRBV5-8 to TRBJ2-5; 8 nucleotides match TRBD1. V gave up 1 base and J gave up 7 bases; unmatched junction bases: 9. Germline values: CDR1 SGHTS, CDR2 YDEGEE. CDR3 size: 15 residues. The CDR3 sequence: CASSLSRGRLGTQYF. In DNA, the CDR3 is TGTGCCAGCAGCTTGAGCAGGGGGCGTCTTGGGACCCAGTACTTC.

This chain joins TRBV10-2 and TRBJ2-3; D may match TRBD1 or TRBD2 (5 bases each). This CDR3 has 14 residues. V lost 6 bases and J 0 bases, leaving 10 bases between the germline ends. In germline, CDR1 is WSHSY, CDR2 SAAADI. CDR3 DNA: TGCGCCAGCAGGGACCGGGACAGCACAGATACGCAGTATTTT. Residues: CASRDRDSTDTQYF.

This rearrangement joins TRBV15 to TRBJ1-2; TRBD1 matches 7 bases. The CDR3 length is 14 residues. Unmatched junction bases numbered 4, after V lost 3 bases and J lost 3 bases. Germline-derived CDR1 and CDR2 are LNHNV and YYDKDF (reference sequence). CDR3 in amino acids: CATSSVTGDYGYTF. DNA of the CDR3: TGTGCCACCAGCAGTGTAACAGGGGACTATGGCTACACCTTC.

This clonotype was detected only a few times. A single base separates this from a much larger clone, so it may be a read error. V and J are TRBV28 and TRBJ2-7; D is unresolved. Germline V CDR1 and CDR2: MDHEN, SYDVKM. V gave up 6 bases and J gave up 3 bases, with 6 bases separating them. The CDR3 contains 11 residues. As DNA, the CDR3 is TGTGCCAGCAGGTCCCGCTACGAGCAGTACTTC. The encoded protein is CASRSRYEQYF.

Concerning this clonotype itself: It may be a read error: a sequence one base away is much more abundant. The J gene is TRBJ1-5, the V gene TRBV24-1; D perhaps matches TRBD1 (6 bases). Between the trimmed V and J ends, which lost 2 bases and 6 bases, there was a span of 19 bases. Germline loops: CDR1 KGHDR, CDR2 SFDVKD. The CDR3 loop spans 17 amino acids. The CDR3 nucleotides are TGTGCCACCAGTGATTCTCCCTTTGCACAGGGTACTCAGCCCCAGCATTTT. This translates into CATSDSPFAQGTQPQHF.

The CDR3 DNA sequence: TGTGCTAGACGGCTAGCGGGGAAAGAGACCCAGTACTTC. This translates into CARRLAGKETQYF. The rearrangement links TRBV7-8 to TRBJ2-5, with 9 bases lining up with TRBD2. Germline lookup yields CDR1 SGHVS and CDR2 FQNEAQ. The CDR3 length is 13 residues. The full variable domain, rest sourced from reference TRBV7-8 and TRBJ2-5, is GAGVSQSPRYKVAKRGQDVALRCDPISGHVSLFWYQQALGQGPEFLTYFQNEAQLDKSGLPSDRFFAERPEGSVSTLKIQRTQQEDSAVYLCARRLAGKETQYFGPGTRLLVL.

This clonotype has more than one count but fewer than ten. The chain employs TRBV5-4 and TRBJ2-7; 7 bases agree with TRBD2. Germline lookup yields CDR1 SGHNT and CDR2 YYREEE (reference sequence). The CDR3 covers 14 residues. V dropped 3 bases and J dropped 6; count of bases not matched to a gene: 9. The CDR3 region is CASSYWTRRSEQYF. The DNA for the CDR3 is TGTGCCAGCAGCTATTGGACTAGACGGTCCGAGCAGTACTTC.

This clonotype was counted between two and nine times. This sequence joins TRBV25-1 and TRBJ2-6; unclear D gene. This CDR3 spans 15 amino acids. Trimming took off 5 bases at V and 0 bases at J, with 8 bases between the two ends. Germline CDR1 reads MGHDK; CDR2 reads SYGVNS. In DNA, the CDR3 is TGTGCCAGCAGTTTTCAGTTCTCTGGGGCCAACGTCCTGACTTTC. Translation: CASSFQFSGANVLTF. The full variable domain, its missing parts supplied by reference TRBV25-1 and TRBJ2-6, is EADIYQTPRYLVIGTGKKITLECSQTMGHDKMYWYQQDPGMELHLIHYSYGVNSTEKGDLSSESTVSRIRTEHFPLTLESARPSHTSQYLCASSFQFSGANVLTFGAGSRLTVL.

This clonotype was seen a few times. J is TRBJ1-1 and V is TRBV20-1; TRBD1 matches 9 bases. The CDR3 has 16 residues. Germline V CDR1 and CDR2: DFQATT, SNEGSKA (reference sequence). Trimming at V came to 0 bases and at J to 3 bases, leaving 8 bases not matched to a gene. CDR3 protein: CSARDPRTGVDTEAFF. The CDR3 coding sequence is TGCAGTGCTAGAGATCCTAGGACAGGGGTGGACACTGAAGCTTTCTTT.

The rearrangement links TRBV25-1 to TRBJ2-7; TRBD2 might be the D (5 bases). Looked up from germline, CDR1 is MGHDK and CDR2 is SYGVNS. V dropped 11 bases and J dropped 2 bases, with 16 bases sitting between them. The CDR3 covers 13 residues. The DNA for the CDR3 is TGTGCCTGGGGTCCCCGGGGTACCTACGAGCAGTACTTC. It yields the protein CAWGPRGTYEQYF.